The 12 T cell receptor beta chains given below trace back to one sample, sequenced in a study of beta chain features in type 1 diabetes. Study observations and caveats: All four CD4+ subsets of Type 1 diabetes patients contained TCRB CDR3s that were moderately but significantly shorter.

Reverse transcribing all isolated RNA meant expressed TCRB transcripts were sequenced. Method: immunoSEQ multiplex PCR; TCRdb's copy keeps in-frame clones and lacks some. Of 550,000 to 850,000 clones in the sample, 13% were seen once. Their antigen targets remain unknown. Sequenced material: naive CD4+ T cells from blood. The receptors here all came from a man younger than 35 with type 1 diabetes.

This clone was detected a few times. The chain links TRBV5-1 to TRBJ2-3, with D uncertain. CDR3 length: 14 amino acids. Germline-derived CDR1 and CDR2 are SGHRS and YFSETQ. Trimming cost V 4 bases and J 6 bases, with 15 bases left between them. CDR3 coding DNA: TGCGCCAGCAGCCTGAAGGCCGGCAAGGATACGCAGTATTTT. Its protein product is CASSLKAGKDTQYF.

The gene calls are TRBV10-3 and TRBJ2-3, with D possibly matching TRBD2 (6 bases). V was trimmed by 2 bases and J by 2 bases, leaving 11 bases between them. In germline, CDR1 is ENHRY, CDR2 SYGVKD. The CDR3 totals 15 residues. This chain's CDR3 is CAISEDADYTDTQYF. CDR3 bases: TGTGCCATCAGTGAGGATGCGGACTACACAGATACGCAGTATTTT.

Only a few counts were recorded for this clone. The CDR3 is CSVEFTQNYGYTF. The CDR3 nucleotides are TGCAGCGTTGAATTTACCCAGAACTATGGCTACACCTTC. The gene calls are TRBV29-1 and TRBJ1-2, with unresolved D. Trimming stripped 2 bases from V and 2 bases from J, with 9 bases between. This CDR3 is built from 13 residues. Per the germline V gene, CDR1 is SQVTM and CDR2 is ANQGSEA.

The sample holds a few counts of this clone. This chain connects TRBV29-1 to TRBJ1-2, with D hard to call. This CDR3 comprises 14 residues. V lost 3 bases to trimming and J lost 1 base, with 12 bases between them. Germline V gives CDR1 SQVTM, CDR2 ANQGSEA. CDR3 in amino acids: CSVETRHLNYGYTF. CDR3 nucleotides: TGCAGCGTTGAGACGAGACACCTTAACTATGGCTACACCTTC.

The chain is built from TRBV7-2 and TRBJ2-5, with TRBD1 as a possible D gene (6 bases). The germline V gene encodes CDR1 SGHTA and CDR2 FQGNSA. The CDR3 extends over 13 amino acids. Trimming removed 6 bases at V and 2 bases at J, with 10 bases between. This chain's CDR3 is CASRLQGQETQYF. The CDR3, as DNA: TGTGCCAGCAGGCTACAGGGTCAAGAGACCCAGTACTTC.

This clone was recorded a few times. The genes are TRBV5-1 and TRBJ2-4; 14 nucleotides align to TRBD2. CDR1 is SGHRS and CDR2 is YFSETQ in the germline V gene. V gave up 0 bases and J gave up 0 bases; unmatched junction bases: 8. The CDR3 sequence is 20 residues long. CDR3 in DNA: TGCGCCAGCAGCTTGGAGCTGGGACTAGCGGGGGACCTAGCCAAAAACATTCAGTACTTC. Its protein is CASSLELGLAGDLAKNIQYF.

The V call is TRBV28, the J call TRBJ2-4, with a possible D match to TRBD1 (5 bases). Germline V gene data show CDR1 as MDHEN and CDR2 as SYDVKM. This CDR3 is built from 16 residues. The V and J ends lost 6 bases and 0 bases respectively, with 15 bases between them. The CDR3 DNA reads TGTGCCAGCAGCCGTACAGGACCTCTAGCCAAAAACATTCAGTACTTC. Translation gives CASSRTGPLAKNIQYF.

This clone was counted only a few times. The V and J genes are TRBV19 and TRBJ1-2; D is uncertain. This CDR3 contains 14 residues. Trimming took 3 bases from V and 3 from J, leaving 11 bases between them. Germline CDR1 reads LNHDA; CDR2 reads SQIVND (reference sequence). CDR3 sequence reads: CASSILVGDYGYTF. DNA of the CDR3: TGTGCCAGTAGTATCCTTGTCGGGGACTATGGCTACACCTTC.

This chain uses TRBV6-1 with TRBJ2-7; D gene uncertain. Germline V gene lookup returns CDR1 MNHNS and CDR2 SASEGT. CDR3 length: 17 residues. Trimming took off 0 bases at V and 1 base at J, with 16 bases between the two ends. The CDR3: CASSEAEGHDHSYEQYF. In DNA, the CDR3 is TGTGCCAGCAGTGAAGCTGAAGGGCACGACCATTCCTACGAGCAGTACTTC.

This chain uses TRBV7-3 with TRBJ2-4; 8 nucleotides align to TRBD2. This CDR3 is 13 amino acids long. Germline values: CDR1 SGHTA, CDR2 FQGTGA. With V trimmed by 3 bases and J by 5 bases, 0 bases remained unmatched. CDR3 amino acids: CASSFSGENIQYF. The CDR3 DNA follows: TGTGCCAGCAGCTTTAGCGGGGAAAACATTCAGTACTTC.

The chain carries TRBV30 and TRBJ1-1; TRBD1 might be the D (5 bases). The germline CDR1 and CDR2 sequences are GTSNPN and SVGIG (reference sequence). The length of the CDR3 is 13 residues. Trimming cost V 7 bases and J 2 bases, with 14 bases left between them. The CDR3 DNA is TGTGCCTCAGCGTGGGGGGTCAACACTGAAGCTTTCTTT. Its protein is CASAWGVNTEAFF. Combining the CDR3 with reference TRBV30 and TRBJ1-1 gives the whole variable domain SQTIHQWPATLVQPVGSPLSLECTVEGTSNPNLYWYRQAAGRGLQLLFYSVGIGQISSEVPQNLSASRPQDRQFILSSKKLLLSDSGFYLCASAWGVNTEAFFGQGTRLTVV.

Here the CDR3 reads CAWTQGVPDTQYF. Written as DNA, the CDR3 is TGTGCCTGGACGCAAGGGGTTCCAGATACGCAGTATTTT. The chain is built from TRBV30 and TRBJ2-3; a possible D gene is TRBD1 (5 bases). The CDR3 is 13 amino acids. Deletions cut 4 bases from V and 4 bases from J, with 12 bases between. Germline CDR1 is GTSNPN and CDR2 is SVGIG (reference sequence). Full variable domain (outside the CDR3, taken from reference TRBV30 and TRBJ2-3): SQTIHQWPATLVQPVGSPLSLECTVEGTSNPNLYWYRQAAGRGLQLLFYSVGIGQISSEVPQNLSASRPQDRQFILSSKKLLLSDSGFYLCAWTQGVPDTQYFGPGTRLTVL.